What follows are 14 T cell receptor beta chains derived from one specimen sequenced in a study of T-cell memory formation after mild COVID-19. One entry per CDR3 protein results from TCRdb running MiXCR on the 5' RACE reads. In the table there are about 250,000 distinct CDR3 sequences, just over 15% of which are singletons. Source material: PBMCs or a T cell subset sorted from them (not recorded which). All receptors derive from an adult woman who had mild COVID-19 (a few samples of this study predate the infection). Cell type and time point are not known.

This clonotype was seen only a few times. The chain couples TRBV3-1 to TRBJ2-7; 8 bases line up with TRBD1. The CDR3 length is 13 residues. Trimming took 4 bases from V and 3 from J; bases not matched to a gene: 2. Germline V CDR1 and CDR2: LGHDT, YNNKEL (reference sequence). CDR3 coding DNA: TGTGCCAGCAGCCTAGGGACAGGCTACGAGCAGTACTTC. Translation gives CASSLGTGYEQYF.

Many counts were recorded for this clonotype. The rearrangement joins TRBV18 to TRBJ2-1; D is unclear. The CDR3 extends over 13 amino acids. The germline gives CDR1 KGHSH, CDR2 LQKENI. Trimming stripped 3 bases from V and 12 bases from J, with 15 bases between. CDR3 bases: TGTGCCAGCTCACCGCCCGATAGGGATTTGCAGTTCTTC. It codes for CASSPPDRDLQFF. Based on the CDR3 plus reference TRBV18 and TRBJ2-1, the full variable domain is NAGVMQNPRHLVRRRGQEARLRCSPMKGHSHVYWYRQLPEEGLKFMVYLQKENIIDESGMPKERFSAEFPKEGPSILRIQQVVRGDSAAYFCASSPPDRDLQFFGPGTRLTVL.

This clonotype was seen repeatedly, ten times or more. The chain employs TRBV12-3 or TRBV12-4 and TRBJ2-3, with D possibly matching TRBD1 (6 bases). The CDR3 length is 14 residues. Trimming pared 6 bases from V and 7 bases from J, leaving 17 bases between. CDR3 DNA: TGTGCCAGCAGCTTTACAGGGATGGCCCATACGCAGTATTTT. Translation: CASSFTGMAHTQYF.

The chain links TRBV29-1 to TRBJ1-4; D ambiguous. Germline values: CDR1 SQVTM, CDR2 ANQGSEA. The length of the CDR3 is 11 residues. V lost 3 bases and J lost 7, with 6 bases in between. The CDR3 DNA is TGCAGCGTTGATCACGGTGAAAAACTGTTTTTT. Translated: CSVDHGEKLFF. Full variable domain (missing parts from reference TRBV29-1 and TRBJ1-4): SAVISQKPSRDICQRGTSLTIQCQVDSQVTMMFWYRQQPGQSLTLIATANQGSEATYESGFVIDKFPISRPNLTFSTLTVSNMSPEDSSIYLCSVDHGEKLFFGSGTQLSVL.

This rearrangement joins TRBV6-6 to TRBJ2-6, with TRBD2 as a possible D gene (5 bases). V gave up 7 bases and J gave up 0 bases, with 16 bases separating them. The CDR3 loop spans 17 amino acids. Germline V gives CDR1 MNHNY, CDR2 SVGAGI (reference sequence). CDR3 region: CASINRDSLSGANVLTF. The CDR3 DNA reads TGTGCCAGCATCAACCGGGATTCCCTCTCTGGGGCCAACGTCCTGACTTTC.

The gene calls are TRBV7-9 and TRBJ1-5, with D uncertain. V was clipped by 1 base and J by 9 bases, with 28 bases between them. CDR3 size: 19 residues. In germline, CDR1 is SEHNR, CDR2 FQNEAQ (reference sequence). CDR3 sequence reads: CASSLGEGYDRKMIRPQHF. CDR3 sequence (DNA): TGTGCCAGCAGCTTAGGGGAAGGATATGACCGTAAAATGATACGGCCCCAGCATTTT.

This clonotype came up a few times. The rearrangement joins TRBV11-1 to TRBJ1-1; 7 nucleotides align to TRBD1. V lost 6 bases, J lost 1 base, and 8 bases stayed unmatched. This CDR3 has 15 residues. In germline, CDR1 is SGHAT, CDR2 FQDESV (reference sequence). CDR3: CASSQRNRGNTEAFF. The CDR3 bases are TGTGCCAGCAGTCAAAGAAACAGGGGGAACACTGAAGCTTTCTTT.

This clonotype occurred a few times. The V and J genes are TRBV12-3 or TRBV12-4 and TRBJ2-3, with 12 bases lining up with TRBD2. The CDR3 length is 15 residues. With 5 bases clipped from V and 6 bases from J, the junction kept 6 bases outside the gene matches. The CDR3 protein is CASSPSGGAADTQYF. The CDR3 DNA follows: TGTGCCAGCAGTCCTAGCGGGGGGGCTGCGGATACGCAGTATTTT.

This clonotype has a handful of counts. This rearrangement joins TRBV24-1 to TRBJ2-1; TRBD2 aligns across 8 bases. Germline trimming cut 4 bases from V and 1 base from J; bases unmatched to any gene: 5. This CDR3 is built from 16 residues. Germline V gives CDR1 KGHDR, CDR2 SFDVKD. CDR3 bases: TGTGCCACCAGTGACCCAACTAGCGGTTCCTACAATGAGCAGTTCTTC. Encoded protein: CATSDPTSGSYNEQFF.

The CDR3 spells CASSPGTTPDTQYF. In nucleotides, the CDR3 is TGTGCCAGCAGTCCTGGGACAACCCCAGATACGCAGTATTTT. The chain uses TRBV12-3 or TRBV12-4 and TRBJ2-3, with D perhaps TRBD1 (6 bases). This CDR3 has 14 residues. V was cut by 5 bases and J by 4 bases, with 13 bases left in between.

The V and J genes are TRBV9 and TRBJ2-1, with unresolved D. From germline, CDR1 is SGDLS and CDR2 YYNGEE. Trimming took 0 bases from V and 0 from J, leaving 7 bases between them. The CDR3 totals 15 residues. As DNA, the CDR3 is TGTGCCAGCAGCGTAGGCAGTGACTCCTACAATGAGCAGTTCTTC. It translates to CASSVGSDSYNEQFF.

The CDR3 loop reads CASSQGRSQPQHF. Here the CDR3 DNA reads TGTGCCAGCAGCCAGGGCCGCAGTCAGCCCCAGCATTTT. This rearrangement joins TRBV3-1 to TRBJ1-5, with D unresolved. Per the germline V gene, CDR1 is LGHDT and CDR2 is YNNKEL (reference sequence). There are 13 residues in the CDR3. Trimming cost V 3 bases and J 6 bases, with 9 bases left between them.

This clonotype was counted between two and nine times. The chain has TRBV20-1 and TRBJ2-7, with a possible D match to TRBD1 (5 bases). CDR3 length: 16 amino acids. Germline V gives CDR1 DFQATT, CDR2 SNEGSKA (reference sequence). Trimming stripped 5 bases from V and 0 bases from J, with 20 bases between. CDR3 in DNA: TGCAGTGCTCACGGCAGGGTCGTTGGTGACTCCTACGAGCAGTACTTC. This gives the protein CSAHGRVVGDSYEQYF.

This clonotype occurred a few times. The V gene is TRBV24-1, the J gene TRBJ2-1, with unresolved D. V gave up 5 bases and J gave up 7 bases, with 5 bases separating them. The CDR3 is 11 residues long. Germline V CDR1 and CDR2: KGHDR, SFDVKD. CDR3 sequence (DNA): TGTGCCACCAGTGTAGTTAATGAGCAGTTCTTC. It yields the protein CATSVVNEQFF.